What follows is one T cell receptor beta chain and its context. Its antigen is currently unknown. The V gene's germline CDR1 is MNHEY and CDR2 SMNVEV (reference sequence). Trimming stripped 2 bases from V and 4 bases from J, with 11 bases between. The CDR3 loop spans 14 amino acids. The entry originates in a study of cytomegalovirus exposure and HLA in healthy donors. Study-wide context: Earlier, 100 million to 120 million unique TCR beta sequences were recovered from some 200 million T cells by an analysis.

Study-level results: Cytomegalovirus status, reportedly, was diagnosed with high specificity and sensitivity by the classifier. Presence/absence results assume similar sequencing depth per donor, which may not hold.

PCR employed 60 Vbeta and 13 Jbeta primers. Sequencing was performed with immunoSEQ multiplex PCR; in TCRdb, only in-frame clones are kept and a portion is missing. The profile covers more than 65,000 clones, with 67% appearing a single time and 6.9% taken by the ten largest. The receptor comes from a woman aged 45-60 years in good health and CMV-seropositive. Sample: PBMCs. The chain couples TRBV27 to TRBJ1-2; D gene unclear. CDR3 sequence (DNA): TGTGCCAGCAGTTTACGGGAAGAGGGCTATGGCTACACCTTC. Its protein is CASSLREEGYGYTF.